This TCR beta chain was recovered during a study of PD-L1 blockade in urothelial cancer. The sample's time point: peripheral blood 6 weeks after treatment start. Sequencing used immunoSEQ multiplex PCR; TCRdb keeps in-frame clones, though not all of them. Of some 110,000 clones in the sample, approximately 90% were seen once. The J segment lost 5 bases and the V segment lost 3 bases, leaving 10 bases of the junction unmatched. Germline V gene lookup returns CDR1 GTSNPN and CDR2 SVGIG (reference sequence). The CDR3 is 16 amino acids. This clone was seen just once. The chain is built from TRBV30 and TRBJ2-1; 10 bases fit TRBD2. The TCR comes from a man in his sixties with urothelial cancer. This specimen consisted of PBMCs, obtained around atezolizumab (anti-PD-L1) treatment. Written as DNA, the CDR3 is TGTGCCTGGAGCGACCTTGGGACTAGCGTCAACAATGAGCAGTTCTTC. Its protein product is CAWSDLGTSVNNEQFF.